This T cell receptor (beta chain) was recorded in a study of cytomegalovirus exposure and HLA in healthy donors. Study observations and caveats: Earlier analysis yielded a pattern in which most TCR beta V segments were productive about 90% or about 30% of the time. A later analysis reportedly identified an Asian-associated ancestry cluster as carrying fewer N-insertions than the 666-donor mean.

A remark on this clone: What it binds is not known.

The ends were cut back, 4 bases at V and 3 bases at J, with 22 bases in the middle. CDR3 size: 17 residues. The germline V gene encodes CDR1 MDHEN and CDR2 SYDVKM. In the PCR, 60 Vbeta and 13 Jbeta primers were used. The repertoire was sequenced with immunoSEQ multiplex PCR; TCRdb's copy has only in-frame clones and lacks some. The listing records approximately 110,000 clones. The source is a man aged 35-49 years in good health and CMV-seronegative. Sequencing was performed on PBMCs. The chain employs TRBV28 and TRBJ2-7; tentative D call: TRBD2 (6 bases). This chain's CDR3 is CASSSPGLAGLHYEQYF. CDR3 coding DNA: TGTGCCAGCAGTTCCCCCGGTCTGGCGGGGCTCCACTACGAGCAGTACTTC.